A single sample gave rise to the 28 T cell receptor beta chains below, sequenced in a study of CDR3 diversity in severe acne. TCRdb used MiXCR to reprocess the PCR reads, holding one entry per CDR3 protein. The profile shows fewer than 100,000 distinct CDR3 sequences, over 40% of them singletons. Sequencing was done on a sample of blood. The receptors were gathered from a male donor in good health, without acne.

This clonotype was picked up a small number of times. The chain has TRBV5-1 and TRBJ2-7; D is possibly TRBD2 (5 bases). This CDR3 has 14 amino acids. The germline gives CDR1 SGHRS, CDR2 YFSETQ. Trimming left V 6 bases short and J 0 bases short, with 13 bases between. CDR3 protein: CASNNGGSSYEQYF. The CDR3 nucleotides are TGCGCCAGCAACAATGGTGGGAGCTCCTACGAGCAGTACTTC.

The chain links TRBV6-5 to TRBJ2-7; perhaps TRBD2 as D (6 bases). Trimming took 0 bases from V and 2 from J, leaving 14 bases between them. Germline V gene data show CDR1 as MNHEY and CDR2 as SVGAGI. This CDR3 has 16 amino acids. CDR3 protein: CASSYSVDYRPYEQYF. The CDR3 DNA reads TGTGCCAGCAGTTACTCCGTGGACTACCGACCCTACGAGCAGTACTTC.

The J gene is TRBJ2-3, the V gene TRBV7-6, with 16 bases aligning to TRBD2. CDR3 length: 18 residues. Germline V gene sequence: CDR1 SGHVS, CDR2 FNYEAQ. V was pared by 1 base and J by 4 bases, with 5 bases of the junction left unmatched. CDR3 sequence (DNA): TGTGCCAGCAGCTTAGGGGGACTAGCGGGAGGGCCCTCAGATACGCAGTATTTT. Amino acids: CASSLGGLAGGPSDTQYF.

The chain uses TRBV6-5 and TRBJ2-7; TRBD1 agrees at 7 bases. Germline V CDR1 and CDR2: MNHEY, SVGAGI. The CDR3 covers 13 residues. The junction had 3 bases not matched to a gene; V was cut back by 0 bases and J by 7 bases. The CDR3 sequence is CASSYSPTGEQYF. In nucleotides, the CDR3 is TGTGCCAGCAGTTACTCGCCGACAGGGGAGCAGTACTTC.

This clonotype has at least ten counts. The CDR3 protein is CASSLYSADTQYF. The CDR3 nucleotides are TGTGCCAGCAGCTTATACAGCGCAGATACGCAGTATTTT. The genes are TRBV11-3 and TRBJ2-3; D not resolved. With 2 bases removed from V and 4 bases from J, the gap between germline ends came to 7 bases. There are 13 residues in the CDR3. In germline, CDR1 is SGHNT, CDR2 YENEEA.

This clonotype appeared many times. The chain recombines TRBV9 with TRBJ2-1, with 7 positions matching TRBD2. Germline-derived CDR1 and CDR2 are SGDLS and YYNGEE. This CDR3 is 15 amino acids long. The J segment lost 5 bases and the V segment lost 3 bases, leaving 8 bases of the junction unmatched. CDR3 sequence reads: CASSAQAGHDNEQFF. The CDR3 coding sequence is TGTGCCAGCAGCGCCCAAGCGGGGCATGACAATGAGCAGTTCTTC. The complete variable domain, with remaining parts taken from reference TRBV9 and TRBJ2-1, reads DSGVTQTPKHLITATGQRVTLRCSPRSGDLSVYWYQQSLDQGLQFLIQYYNGEERAKGNILERFSAQQFPDLHSELNLSSLELGDSALYFCASSAQAGHDNEQFFGPGTRLTVL.

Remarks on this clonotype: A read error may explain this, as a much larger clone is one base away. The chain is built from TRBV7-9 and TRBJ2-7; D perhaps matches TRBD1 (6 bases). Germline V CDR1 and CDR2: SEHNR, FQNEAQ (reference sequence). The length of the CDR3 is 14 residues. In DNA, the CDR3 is TGTGCCAGCAGCTTAATGGACAGTTCCTACGGGCAGTACTTC. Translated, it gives CASSLMDSSYGQYF.

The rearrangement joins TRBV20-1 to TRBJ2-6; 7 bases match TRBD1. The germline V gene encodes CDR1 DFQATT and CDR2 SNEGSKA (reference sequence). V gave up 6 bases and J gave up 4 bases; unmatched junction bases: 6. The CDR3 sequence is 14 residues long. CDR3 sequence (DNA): TGCAGTGCCCCGACAGGGTCCGGGGCCAACGTCCTGACTTTC. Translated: CSAPTGSGANVLTF.

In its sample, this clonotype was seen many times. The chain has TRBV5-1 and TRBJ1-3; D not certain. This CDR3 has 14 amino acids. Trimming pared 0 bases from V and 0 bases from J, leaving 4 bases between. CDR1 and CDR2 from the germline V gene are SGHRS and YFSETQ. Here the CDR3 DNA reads TGCGCCAGCAGCTTGGCGAGCTCTGGAAACACCATATATTTT. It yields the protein CASSLASSGNTIYF. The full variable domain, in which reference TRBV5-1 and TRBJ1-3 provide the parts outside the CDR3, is KAGVTQTPRYLIKTRGQQVTLSCSPISGHRSVSWYQQTPGQGLQFLFEYFSETQRNKGNFPGRFSGRQFSNSRSEMNVSTLELGDSALYLCASSLASSGNTIYFGEGSWLTVV.

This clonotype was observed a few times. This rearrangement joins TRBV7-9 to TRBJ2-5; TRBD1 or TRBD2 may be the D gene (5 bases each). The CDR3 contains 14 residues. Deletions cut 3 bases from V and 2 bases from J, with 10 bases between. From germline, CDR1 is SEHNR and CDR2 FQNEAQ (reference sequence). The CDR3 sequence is CASSFGGKQETQYF. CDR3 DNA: TGTGCCAGCAGCTTTGGGGGAAAGCAAGAGACCCAGTACTTC. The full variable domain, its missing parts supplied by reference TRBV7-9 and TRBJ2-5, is DTGVSQNPRHKITKRGQNVTFRCDPISEHNRLYWYRQTLGQGPEFLTYFQNEAQLEKSRLLSDRFSAERPKGSFSTLEIQRTEQGDSAMYLCASSFGGKQETQYFGPGTRLLVL.

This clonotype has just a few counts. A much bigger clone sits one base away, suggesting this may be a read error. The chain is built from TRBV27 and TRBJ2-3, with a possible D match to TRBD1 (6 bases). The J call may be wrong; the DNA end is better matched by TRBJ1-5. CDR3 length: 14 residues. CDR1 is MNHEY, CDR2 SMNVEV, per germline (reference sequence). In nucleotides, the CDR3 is TGTGCCAGCAGTTTACAGGGCTGGACAGATACGCAGCATTTT. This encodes CASSLQGWTDTQHF.

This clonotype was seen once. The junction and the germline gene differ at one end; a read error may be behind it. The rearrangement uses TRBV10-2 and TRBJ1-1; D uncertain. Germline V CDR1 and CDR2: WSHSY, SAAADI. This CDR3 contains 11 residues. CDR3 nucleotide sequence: TGTGCCAGCAGCCACCAAACTGAAGCTTTCTTT. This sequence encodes CASSHQTEAFF.

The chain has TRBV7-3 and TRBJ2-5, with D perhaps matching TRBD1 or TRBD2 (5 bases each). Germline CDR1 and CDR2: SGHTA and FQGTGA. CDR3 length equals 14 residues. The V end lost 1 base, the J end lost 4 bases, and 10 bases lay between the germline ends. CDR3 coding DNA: TGTGCCAGCAGCTTAAGTCCAGGGACAGAGACCCAGTACTTC. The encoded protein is CASSLSPGTETQYF.

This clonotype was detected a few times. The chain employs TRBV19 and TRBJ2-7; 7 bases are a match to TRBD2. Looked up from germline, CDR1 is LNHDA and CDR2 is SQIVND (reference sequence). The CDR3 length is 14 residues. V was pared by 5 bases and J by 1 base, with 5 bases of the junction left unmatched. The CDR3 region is CASSVGRISYEQYF. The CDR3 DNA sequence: TGTGCCAGTAGTGTCGGGAGGATTTCCTACGAGCAGTACTTC.

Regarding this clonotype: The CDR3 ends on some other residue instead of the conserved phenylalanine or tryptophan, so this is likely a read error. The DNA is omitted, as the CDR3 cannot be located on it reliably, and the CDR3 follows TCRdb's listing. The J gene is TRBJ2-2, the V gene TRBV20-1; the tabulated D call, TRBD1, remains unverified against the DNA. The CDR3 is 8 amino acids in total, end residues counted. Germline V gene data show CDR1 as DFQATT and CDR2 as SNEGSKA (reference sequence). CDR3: CSAKDPGG.

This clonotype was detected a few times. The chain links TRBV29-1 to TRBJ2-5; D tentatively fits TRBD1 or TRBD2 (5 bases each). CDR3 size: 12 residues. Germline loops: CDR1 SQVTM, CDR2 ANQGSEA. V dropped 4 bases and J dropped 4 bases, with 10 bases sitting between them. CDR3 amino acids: CSVGRDLETQYF. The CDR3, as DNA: TGCAGCGTTGGTAGGGACCTAGAGACCCAGTACTTC. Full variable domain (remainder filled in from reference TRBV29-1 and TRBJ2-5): SAVISQKPSRDICQRGTSLTIQCQVDSQVTMMFWYRQQPGQSLTLIATANQGSEATYESGFVIDKFPISRPNLTFSTLTVSNMSPEDSSIYLCSVGRDLETQYFGPGTRLLVL.

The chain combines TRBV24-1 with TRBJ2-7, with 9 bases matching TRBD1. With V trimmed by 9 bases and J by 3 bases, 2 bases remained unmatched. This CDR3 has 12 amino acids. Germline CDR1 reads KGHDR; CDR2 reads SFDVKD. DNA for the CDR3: TGTGCCACCGGGACAGGGAGCTACGAGCAGTACTTC. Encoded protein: CATGTGSYEQYF.

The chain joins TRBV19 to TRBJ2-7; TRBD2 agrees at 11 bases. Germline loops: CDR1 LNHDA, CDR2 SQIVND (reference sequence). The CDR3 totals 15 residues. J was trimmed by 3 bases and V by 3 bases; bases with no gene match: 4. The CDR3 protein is CASSIETSGIYEQYF. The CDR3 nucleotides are TGTGCCAGTAGTATCGAGACTAGCGGGATCTACGAGCAGTACTTC. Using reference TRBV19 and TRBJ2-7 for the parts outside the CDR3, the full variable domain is DGGITQSPKYLFRKEGQNVTLSCEQNLNHDAMYWYRQDPGQGLRLIYYSQIVNDFQKGDIAEGYSVSREKKESFPLTVTSAQKNPTAFYLCASSIETSGIYEQYFGPGTRLTVT.

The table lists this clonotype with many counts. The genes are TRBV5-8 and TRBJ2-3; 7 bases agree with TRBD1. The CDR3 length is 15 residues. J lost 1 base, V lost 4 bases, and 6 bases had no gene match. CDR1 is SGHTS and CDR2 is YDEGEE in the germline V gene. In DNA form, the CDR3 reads TGTGCCAGCAGCAAGACAGGGTCGGGCACAGATACGCAGTATTTT. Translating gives CASSKTGSGTDTQYF.

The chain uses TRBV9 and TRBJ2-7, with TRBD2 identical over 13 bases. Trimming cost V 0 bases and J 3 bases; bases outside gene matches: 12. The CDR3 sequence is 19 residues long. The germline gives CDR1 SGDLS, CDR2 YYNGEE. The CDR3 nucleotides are TGTGCCAGCAGCGTAGGAAGGGGAGGACTAGCGGGAGTGGTCTACGAGCAGTACTTC. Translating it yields CASSVGRGGLAGVVYEQYF. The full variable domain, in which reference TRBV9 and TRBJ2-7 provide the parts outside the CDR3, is DSGVTQTPKHLITATGQRVTLRCSPRSGDLSVYWYQQSLDQGLQFLIQYYNGEERAKGNILERFSAQQFPDLHSELNLSSLELGDSALYFCASSVGRGGLAGVVYEQYFGPGTRLTVT.

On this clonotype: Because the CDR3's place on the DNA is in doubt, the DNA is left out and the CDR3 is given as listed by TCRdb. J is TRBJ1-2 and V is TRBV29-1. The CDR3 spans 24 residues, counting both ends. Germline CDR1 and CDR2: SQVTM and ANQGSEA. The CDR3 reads CSPEDSSIYLCSVGRAASNYGYTF.

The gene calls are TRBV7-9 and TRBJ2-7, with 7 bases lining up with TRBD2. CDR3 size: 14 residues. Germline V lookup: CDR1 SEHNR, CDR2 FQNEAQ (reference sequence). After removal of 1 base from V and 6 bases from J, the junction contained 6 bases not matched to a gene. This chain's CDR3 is CASSLGSGSSEQYF. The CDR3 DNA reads TGTGCCAGCAGCTTAGGTAGCGGGTCCAGCGAGCAGTACTTC.

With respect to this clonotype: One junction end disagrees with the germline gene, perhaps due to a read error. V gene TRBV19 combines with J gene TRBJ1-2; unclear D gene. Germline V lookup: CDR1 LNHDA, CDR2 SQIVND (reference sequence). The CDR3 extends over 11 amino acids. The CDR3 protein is CASSMVRAYAF. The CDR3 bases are TGTGCCAGTAGTATGGTGCGGGCCTACGCCTTC.

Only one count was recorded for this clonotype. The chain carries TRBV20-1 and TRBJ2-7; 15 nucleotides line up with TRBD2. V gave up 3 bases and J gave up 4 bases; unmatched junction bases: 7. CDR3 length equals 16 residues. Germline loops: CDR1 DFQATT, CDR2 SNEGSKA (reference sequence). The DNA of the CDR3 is TGCAGTGCTAGCGCCCCGGGACTAGCGGGAGGTTACGAGCAGTACTTC. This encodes CSASAPGLAGGYEQYF.

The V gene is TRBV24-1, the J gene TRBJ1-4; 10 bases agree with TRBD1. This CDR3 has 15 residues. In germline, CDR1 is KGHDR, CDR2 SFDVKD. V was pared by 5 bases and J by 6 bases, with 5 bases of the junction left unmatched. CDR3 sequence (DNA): TGTGCCACCAGTGGCGCCGGGACAGGGGATGAAAAACTGTTTTTT. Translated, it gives CATSGAGTGDEKLFF.

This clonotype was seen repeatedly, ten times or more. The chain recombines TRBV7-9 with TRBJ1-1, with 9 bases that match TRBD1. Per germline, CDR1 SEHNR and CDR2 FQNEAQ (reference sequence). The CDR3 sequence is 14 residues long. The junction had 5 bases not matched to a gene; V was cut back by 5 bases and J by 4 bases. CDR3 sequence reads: CASSLKTGGTEAFF. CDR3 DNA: TGTGCCAGCAGCCTAAAGACAGGGGGCACTGAAGCTTTCTTT. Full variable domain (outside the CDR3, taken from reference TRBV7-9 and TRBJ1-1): DTGVSQNPRHKITKRGQNVTFRCDPISEHNRLYWYRQTLGQGPEFLTYFQNEAQLEKSRLLSDRFSAERPKGSFSTLEIQRTEQGDSAMYLCASSLKTGGTEAFFGQGTRLTVV.

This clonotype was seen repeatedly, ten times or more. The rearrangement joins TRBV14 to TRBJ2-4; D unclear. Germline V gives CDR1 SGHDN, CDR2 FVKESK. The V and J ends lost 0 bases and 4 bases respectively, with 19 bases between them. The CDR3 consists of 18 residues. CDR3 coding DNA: TGTGCCAGCAGCCAAGATGCCCTCGAAACATACCCGAAAAACATTCAGTACTTC. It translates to CASSQDALETYPKNIQYF.

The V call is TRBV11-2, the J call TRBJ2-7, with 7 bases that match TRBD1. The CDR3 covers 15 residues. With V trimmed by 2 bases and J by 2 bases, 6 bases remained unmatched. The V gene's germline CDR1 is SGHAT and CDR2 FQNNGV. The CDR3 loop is CASSLRGQFTYEQYF. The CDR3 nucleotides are TGTGCCAGCAGCTTAAGGGGACAGTTCACCTACGAGCAGTACTTC.